This entry lists 29 T cell receptor beta chains sequenced from one sample in a study of blood T cell repertoires in COVID-19 (dated by TCRdb to the early 2020s). The library was made by the immunoSEQ multiplex PCR assay. The source is immuneACCESS, and TCRdb retained only in-frame sequences with V and J called. Part of the clones is not carried over; for the studies checked, unresolved V genes explain less than half of this, and the remainder is unexplained. The sample profile shows roughly 230,000 clones; 89% of them were found once. In total, the top ten clones hold roughly 5% of the sample. The sequencing input was peripheral blood. These receptors came from a woman in her thirties or forties who had recovered from COVID-19.

The rearrangement links TRBV9 to TRBJ2-2; D perhaps matches TRBD2 (5 bases). The germline gives CDR1 SGDLS, CDR2 YYNGEE. This CDR3 spans 14 amino acids. V lost 0 bases to trimming and J lost 7 bases, with 10 bases between them. The DNA of the CDR3 is TGTGCCAGCAGCGTAGTCCAGGAGGACGGGGAGCTGTTTTTT. Protein product: CASSVVQEDGELFF.

The rearrangement joins TRBV5-6 to TRBJ1-5; possibly TRBD1 for D (6 bases). V lost 1 base and J lost 11, with 19 bases in between. The CDR3 is 15 residues long. The germline V gene has CDR1 SGHDT and CDR2 YYEEEE. This CDR3 is CASSLTGRTHQAQHF. The CDR3 DNA is TGTGCCAGCAGCTTGACAGGGCGTACCCATCAAGCCCAGCATTTT.

Concerning this clone: The junction does not match germline at one end; this may be a read error. The rearrangement uses TRBV11-2 and TRBJ1-5, with a tentative D call TRBD1 (6 bases). The CDR3 runs to 15 residues. Germline loops: CDR1 SGHAT, CDR2 FQNNGV. CDR3 sequence (DNA): TGTGCCAGCAGCTCCGGGACACTTAGCAATCAGTCCCAGCATTTT. This translates into CASSSGTLSNQSQHF.

The J gene is TRBJ1-1, the V gene TRBV18; D remains unclear. This CDR3 has 13 residues. In germline, CDR1 is KGHSH, CDR2 LQKENI. Deletions cut 5 bases from V and 5 bases from J, with 12 bases between. CDR3 loop: CASSAAMVTEAFF. The CDR3 DNA reads as TGTGCCAGCTCAGCGGCCATGGTTACTGAAGCTTTCTTT.

The CDR3 is CASSRTIETQYF. The DNA for the CDR3 is TGTGCCAGCAGTCGGACAATAGAGACCCAGTACTTC. The chain recombines TRBV28 with TRBJ2-5; D is possibly TRBD1 (5 bases). Germline loops: CDR1 MDHEN, CDR2 SYDVKM. This CDR3 has 12 residues. V was cut by 5 bases and J by 4 bases, with 8 bases left in between. The full variable domain, in which reference TRBV28 and TRBJ2-5 provide the parts outside the CDR3, is DVKVTQSSRYLVKRTGEKVFLECVQDMDHENMFWYRQDPGLGLRLIYFSYDVKMKEKGDIPEGYSVSREKKERFSLILESASTNQTSMYLCASSRTIETQYFGPGTRLLVL.

This clone was seen just once. V is TRBV9 and J is TRBJ2-5; TRBD2 agrees at 13 bases. The V and J ends lost 0 bases and 4 bases, in that order; junction bases with no gene match: 6. The CDR3 sequence is 17 residues long. Per the germline V gene, CDR1 is SGDLS and CDR2 is YYNGEE. CDR3 DNA: TGTGCCAGCAGCGTAGGGACTAGCGGGAGAGTCGGAGAGACCCAGTACTTC. Amino acids: CASSVGTSGRVGETQYF.

Turning to this clone: At one of its ends the junction is not consistent with the germline gene, which may arise from a read error. DNA for the CDR3: TGTGCCAGCAGTTACGACAGAAAACTCTTTTTC. It specifies CASSYDRKLFF. The rearrangement links TRBV28 to TRBJ2-7; possibly TRBD1 for D (5 bases). The CDR3 extends over 11 amino acids. Germline CDR1 and CDR2: MDHEN and SYDVKM.

The chain combines TRBV7-9 with TRBJ2-1; 7 bases map to TRBD2. The V segment lost 1 base and the J segment 8 bases; nucleotides outside the gene matches: 8. The CDR3 contains 15 residues. The germline CDR1 and CDR2 sequences are SEHNR and FQNEAQ (reference sequence). CDR3 nucleotides: TGTGCCAGCAGCTTAGATGGCGGGAGTGGGTATGAGCAGTTCTTC. Protein product: CASSLDGGSGYEQFF.

J is TRBJ2-7 and V is TRBV5-6, with a weak D call TRBD1 (6 bases). The CDR3 has 14 amino acids. V was pared by 6 bases and J by 4 bases, with 17 bases between. The germline CDR1 and CDR2 sequences are SGHDT and YYEEEE. CDR3 residues: CASTTRGQIYEQYF. The CDR3 DNA reads as TGTGCCAGCACCACGAGGGGACAAATATACGAGCAGTACTTC.

Remarks on this clone: Other DNA sequences in this specimen translate into the identical CDR3. The CDR3 region is CASSVQGATGELFF. CDR3 bases: TGTGCCAGCAGCGTCCAGGGGGCAACCGGGGAGCTGTTTTTT. V and J are TRBV9 and TRBJ2-2, with 8 bases aligning to TRBD1. This CDR3 is built from 14 residues. The germline V gene encodes CDR1 SGDLS and CDR2 YYNGEE. The J segment lost 5 bases and the V segment lost 2 bases, leaving 2 bases of the junction unmatched.

The chain recombines TRBV25-1 with TRBJ1-1, with TRBD1 as a possible D gene (5 bases). The CDR3 has 12 amino acids. The V gene lost 6 bases and the J gene lost 8 bases, with 13 bases spanning the gap. CDR1 is MGHDK and CDR2 is SYGVNS in the germline V gene. This CDR3 is CASRVDSFEAFF. In DNA, the CDR3 is TGTGCCAGCAGAGTCGACAGCTTCGAAGCTTTCTTT.

V is TRBV28 and J is TRBJ1-4; D possibly corresponds to TRBD1 (5 bases). The germline CDR1 and CDR2 sequences are MDHEN and SYDVKM. With 4 bases removed from V and 5 bases from J, the gap between germline ends came to 8 bases. The CDR3 runs 13 residues. CDR3 bases: TGTGCCAGCAGTTCGACAGAGAATGAAAAACTGTTTTTT. Its protein is CASSSTENEKLFF. Full variable domain (rest looked up from reference TRBV28 and TRBJ1-4): DVKVTQSSRYLVKRTGEKVFLECVQDMDHENMFWYRQDPGLGLRLIYFSYDVKMKEKGDIPEGYSVSREKKERFSLILESASTNQTSMYLCASSSTENEKLFFGSGTQLSVL.

This rearrangement joins TRBV18 to TRBJ1-1; 7 bases map to TRBD1. The J segment lost 5 bases and the V segment lost 4 bases, leaving 10 bases of the junction unmatched. CDR1 and CDR2 (germline): KGHSH, LQKENI. The CDR3 covers 15 residues. The DNA of the CDR3 is TGTGCCAGCTCACTGCGCAGGGGGAGAGAGACTGAAGCTTTCTTT. It is translated as CASSLRRGRETEAFF.

This clone was detected only a few times. The gene calls are TRBV28 and TRBJ1-5, with D maybe TRBD1 (6 bases). Germline V gene sequence: CDR1 MDHEN, CDR2 SYDVKM. CDR3 length: 14 amino acids. V was shortened by 6 bases and J by 7 bases, with 16 bases between the two germline ends. The CDR3: CASSYQQGEQPQHF. In nucleotides, the CDR3 is TGTGCCAGCAGCTATCAACAGGGTGAACAGCCCCAGCATTTT. Based on the CDR3 plus reference TRBV28 and TRBJ1-5, the full variable domain is DVKVTQSSRYLVKRTGEKVFLECVQDMDHENMFWYRQDPGLGLRLIYFSYDVKMKEKGDIPEGYSVSREKKERFSLILESASTNQTSMYLCASSYQQGEQPQHFGDGTRLSIL.

V and J are TRBV3-1 (or the pseudogene TRBV3-2) and TRBJ2-5; tentative D call: TRBD2 (6 bases). This CDR3 is built from 14 residues. From germline, CDR1 is LGHDT and CDR2 YNNKEL (reference sequence). Trimming pared 0 bases from V and 10 bases from J, leaving 15 bases between. CDR3 sequence reads: CASSQDQFGGSQYF. For the CDR3, the DNA is TGTGCCAGCAGCCAAGATCAATTTGGGGGGAGCCAGTACTTC.

CDR3 loop: CASSLDRYQPQHF. DNA of the CDR3: TGTGCCAGCAGCTTGGACAGATATCAGCCCCAGCATTTT. The V gene is TRBV7-2, the J gene TRBJ1-5, with D perhaps TRBD1 (6 bases). Per the germline V gene, CDR1 is SGHTA and CDR2 is FQGNSA. Trimming shortened V by 3 bases and J by 5 bases, and 8 bases separated the two germline ends. CDR3 size: 13 residues.

This rearrangement joins TRBV5-4 to TRBJ1-2, with D tentatively TRBD1 (5 bases). The germline V and J ends were trimmed by 4 bases and 6 bases, with 19 bases remaining between them. Germline lookup yields CDR1 SGHNT and CDR2 YYREEE (reference sequence). The CDR3 has 15 amino acids. In DNA form, the CDR3 reads TGTGCCAGCAGCCCTATCGACAGTCCGTTTAATGGCTACACCTTC. This translates into CASSPIDSPFNGYTF.

The rearrangement joins TRBV28 to TRBJ2-5, with 10 positions matching TRBD2. The CDR3 is made up of 14 amino acids. V lost 6 bases to trimming and J lost 1 base; unmatched junction nucleotides: 2. Germline V lookup: CDR1 MDHEN, CDR2 SYDVKM. DNA for the CDR3: TGTGCCAGCAGGGAGCGGGGGGGCCAAGAGACCCAGTACTTC. It encodes CASRERGGQETQYF.

This chain uses TRBV5-6 with TRBJ1-4; D is possibly TRBD1 (6 bases). Germline CDR1 and CDR2: SGHDT and YYEEEE. The CDR3 sequence is 13 residues long. V gave up 5 bases and J gave up 8 bases, with 13 bases separating them. The CDR3 DNA is TGTGCCAGCAGTACAACAGGGAACGAAAAACTGTTTTTT. Amino acid sequence: CASSTTGNEKLFF.

The chain uses TRBV2 and TRBJ2-1, with D perhaps TRBD2 (5 bases). The CDR3 runs to 10 residues. The germline V gene has CDR1 SNHLY and CDR2 FYNNEI. Trimming cost V 9 bases and J 9 bases, with 9 bases left between them. The CDR3 bases are TGTGCCAGTAGAGAGGGTGAGCAGTTCTTC. Protein product: CASREGEQFF.

This chain uses TRBV28 with TRBJ2-5; D perhaps matches TRBD1 (5 bases). Trimming took 4 bases from V and 2 from J, leaving 8 bases between them. The CDR3 runs 13 residues. Germline V CDR1 and CDR2: MDHEN, SYDVKM. CDR3 nucleotides: TGTGCCAGCAGTTCGACAGCTCAAGAGACCCAGTACTTC. This encodes CASSSTAQETQYF.

This clone was seen a few times. The V gene is TRBV6-6, the J gene TRBJ2-1; the D gene is possibly TRBD2 (7 bases). This CDR3 comprises 14 residues. CDR1 is MNHNY, CDR2 SVGAGI, per germline (reference sequence). Trimming took off 0 bases at V and 6 bases at J, with 9 bases between the two ends. The CDR3 sequence: CASSYSRGANEQFF. The CDR3 nucleotides read TGTGCCAGCAGTTACTCCCGGGGGGCCAATGAGCAGTTCTTC.

The chain employs TRBV19 and TRBJ2-1; 7 nucleotides line up with TRBD1. The CDR3 runs to 16 residues. J lost 6 bases, V lost 5 bases, and 13 bases had no gene match. Germline-derived CDR1 and CDR2 are LNHDA and SQIVND (reference sequence). CDR3 DNA: TGTGCCAGTAGTCCTCATGGCAGGGGGTATTCCAATGAGCAGTTCTTC. Protein: CASSPHGRGYSNEQFF.

The CDR3 is CAIKPGQGAGANVLTF. CDR3 coding DNA: TGTGCCATCAAGCCGGGACAGGGGGCTGGGGCCAACGTCCTGACTTTC. J is TRBJ2-6 and V is TRBV10-3, with 11 bases that match TRBD1. This CDR3 comprises 16 residues. Germline V gives CDR1 ENHRY, CDR2 SYGVKD. Trimming at V came to 7 bases and at J to 2 bases, leaving 4 bases not matched to a gene.

The V call is TRBV28, the J call TRBJ1-5; TRBD1 aligns across 7 bases. Germline V lookup: CDR1 MDHEN, CDR2 SYDVKM. The trim removed 7 bases at V and 2 bases at J, leaving 8 bases unmatched. This CDR3 has 15 amino acids. CDR3 in DNA: TGTGCCAGCAAAGACAGGGAGTTGGGCAATCAGCCCCAGCATTTT. Translated: CASKDRELGNQPQHF. Combining the CDR3 with reference TRBV28 and TRBJ1-5 gives the whole variable domain DVKVTQSSRYLVKRTGEKVFLECVQDMDHENMFWYRQDPGLGLRLIYFSYDVKMKEKGDIPEGYSVSREKKERFSLILESASTNQTSMYLCASKDRELGNQPQHFGDGTRLSIL.

The rearrangement uses TRBV2 and TRBJ1-5, with D uncertain. The CDR3 loop spans 14 amino acids. From germline, CDR1 is SNHLY and CDR2 FYNNEI. Trimming took 6 bases from V and 0 from J, leaving 9 bases between them. CDR3: CASRRDISNQPQHF. In DNA form, the CDR3 reads TGTGCCAGCAGGCGAGACATTAGCAATCAGCCCCAGCATTTT.

The chain recombines TRBV30 with TRBJ2-1; D unclear. The CDR3 is 11 amino acids. CDR1 and CDR2 from the germline V gene are GTSNPN and SVGIG (reference sequence). V lost 4 bases, J lost 5 bases, and 6 bases lay in between. Here the CDR3 DNA reads TGTGCCTGGATCCTAGACAATGAGCAGTTCTTC. Translation: CAWILDNEQFF.

The chain recombines TRBV29-1 with TRBJ1-1; 10 bases line up with TRBD1. V lost 3 bases to trimming and J lost 1 base; unmatched junction nucleotides: 2. The CDR3 length is 14 residues. Looked up from germline, CDR1 is SQVTM and CDR2 is ANQGSEA. The CDR3 here is CSVDWTGGNTEAFF. DNA for the CDR3: TGCAGCGTTGATTGGACAGGGGGGAACACTGAAGCTTTCTTT.

The table lists this clone with a count of one. The chain joins TRBV5-1 to TRBJ2-5, with TRBD2 matching 9 bases. The CDR3 contains 14 residues. The ends lost 0 bases at V and 8 bases at J; junction bases unmatched: 5. Germline values: CDR1 SGHRS, CDR2 YFSETQ. The DNA of the CDR3 is TGCGCCAGCAGCTTGGGACTAGCGGAGGTAACCCAGTACTTC. It encodes CASSLGLAEVTQYF.